The 15 T cell receptor beta chains below all came from one sample that was sequenced in a study of siplizumab effects on memory and regulatory T cells. TCRdb's copy holds only in-frame clones and misses some; the assay was immunoSEQ multiplex PCR. The sample includes approximately 90,000 clones, nearly 95% of them seen just once. The sequenced sample consisted of non-Treg CD4+ T cells sorted from blood. The receptors stem from a human donor in good health.

CDR3 nucleotide sequence: TGTGCCAGCAGTGAGCAGGGGGAGTACGAGCAGTACTTC. Its protein is CASSEQGEYEQYF. The V and J genes are TRBV6-5 and TRBJ2-7; TRBD1 agrees at 7 bases. Germline V CDR1 and CDR2: MNHEY, SVGAGI. This CDR3 region has 13 residues. V lost 5 bases to trimming and J lost 4 bases; unmatched junction nucleotides: 5.

The chain employs TRBV10-3 and TRBJ1-2, with D unresolved. The CDR3 contains 12 residues. Trimming shortened V by 0 bases and J by 7 bases, and 6 bases separated the two germline ends. Germline-derived CDR1 and CDR2 are ENHRY and SYGVKD. CDR3: CAISESSSGYTF. The CDR3 DNA reads as TGTGCCATCAGTGAGTCTAGCAGTGGCTACACCTTC.

This sequence joins TRBV6-5 and TRBJ1-1, with D possibly being TRBD1 (5 bases). Germline CDR1 reads MNHEY; CDR2 reads SVGAGI. The CDR3 has 14 residues. V lost 5 bases, J lost 4 bases, and 14 bases lay in between. The DNA for the CDR3 is TGTGCCAGCAGTCCGCAGGGAATCGGCACTGAAGCTTTCTTT. As protein: CASSPQGIGTEAFF.

V and J are TRBV15 and TRBJ2-5, with 10 bases that match TRBD1. The germline CDR1 and CDR2 sequences are LNHNV and YYDKDF (reference sequence). V lost 5 bases to trimming and J lost 5 bases; unmatched junction nucleotides: 5. The CDR3 loop spans 14 amino acids. The CDR3 DNA reads as TGTGCCACCAGCTCGGGACAGGGGACGGAGACCCAGTACTTC. The encoded protein is CATSSGQGTETQYF.

The chain combines TRBV2 with TRBJ2-2; no reliable D call. The CDR3 is 13 residues long. Trimming took 9 bases from V and 4 from J, leaving 12 bases between them. The germline gives CDR1 SNHLY, CDR2 FYNNEI. The DNA for the CDR3 is TGTGCCAGACGGCGAAGTCGCACCGGGGAGCTGTTTTTT. This encodes CARRRSRTGELFF.

The chain is built from TRBV4-3 and TRBJ1-2; the D is unclear. In germline, CDR1 is LGHNA, CDR2 YSLEER. V was cut by 0 bases and J by 4 bases, with 6 bases left in between. The length of the CDR3 is 13 residues. The CDR3 reads CASSQDQSYGYTF. In DNA, the CDR3 is TGCGCCAGCAGCCAAGATCAGAGCTATGGCTACACCTTC.

The chain has TRBV6-5 and TRBJ1-2, with 8 bases matching TRBD1. Germline V CDR1 and CDR2: MNHEY, SVGAGI. The CDR3 spans 16 residues. The ends lost 0 bases at V and 2 bases at J; junction bases unmatched: 5. The CDR3 protein is CASSYSLPGGNYGYTF. The CDR3 DNA reads TGTGCCAGCAGTTACTCGTTGCCAGGGGGCAACTATGGCTACACCTTC.

The V and J genes are TRBV2 and TRBJ2-3; 8 bases map to TRBD1. From germline, CDR1 is SNHLY and CDR2 FYNNEI. The CDR3 length is 14 residues. Losses at the gene ends were 8 bases for V and 1 base for J; bases not matched to a gene: 5. This chain's CDR3 is CASYRGIGTDTQYF. CDR3 nucleotide sequence: TGTGCCAGCTACAGGGGGATCGGCACAGATACGCAGTATTTT. Complete variable domain (other parts from reference TRBV2 and TRBJ2-3): EPEVTQTPSHQVTQMGQEVILRCVPISNHLYFYWYRQILGQKVEFLVSFYNNEISEKSEIFDDQFSVERPDGSNFTLKIRSTKLEDSAMYFCASYRGIGTDTQYFGPGTRLTVL.

V usage is TRBV6-4 and J usage is TRBJ1-2; TRBD1 agrees at 9 bases. The V gene's germline CDR1 is MRHNA and CDR2 SNTAGT. CDR3 length: 16 residues. Germline trimming cut 4 bases from V and 3 bases from J; bases unmatched to any gene: 9. Here the CDR3 reads CASSGRGTGLYYGYTF. CDR3 nucleotides: TGTGCCAGCAGTGGTAGGGGGACAGGGTTATACTATGGCTACACCTTC.

The chain combines TRBV5-5 with TRBJ2-5, with 8 bases fitting TRBD1. Germline loops: CDR1 SGHKS, CDR2 YYEKEE (reference sequence). This CDR3 has 14 amino acids. V lost 5 bases to trimming and J lost 4 bases; unmatched junction nucleotides: 7. The CDR3 region is CASRRWTGPETQYF. CDR3 DNA: TGTGCCAGCAGGCGCTGGACAGGGCCAGAGACCCAGTACTTC.

The CDR3 nucleotides are TGTGCCTGGAGTCGGGGCAGGGTCCCCTACGAGCAGTACTTC. Amino acid sequence: CAWSRGRVPYEQYF. The rearrangement links TRBV30 to TRBJ2-7, with D perhaps assigned TRBD1 or TRBD2 (5 bases each). The CDR3 runs to 14 residues. The germline CDR1 and CDR2 sequences are GTSNPN and SVGIG (reference sequence). V gave up 2 bases and J gave up 2 bases, with 13 bases separating them.

The V gene is TRBV11-3, the J gene TRBJ1-3; D unresolved. The V end was cut by 1 base, the J end by 0 bases, with 10 bases between. The germline V gene encodes CDR1 SGHNT and CDR2 YENEEA. There are 16 residues in the CDR3. The CDR3 bases are TGTGCCAGCAGCTTAGCGATGCCAGCCTCTGGAAACACCATATATTTT. It yields the protein CASSLAMPASGNTIYF.

The genes are TRBV11-1 and TRBJ2-5; D possibly corresponds to TRBD1 (5 bases). Trimming left V 5 bases short and J 5 bases short, with 18 bases between. There are 15 residues in the CDR3. Germline CDR1 reads SGHAT; CDR2 reads FQDESV (reference sequence). The CDR3 coding sequence is TGTGCCAGCAGCCATGGGCCCTTGACAGTTGAGACCCAGTACTTC. Amino acid sequence: CASSHGPLTVETQYF.

The V gene is TRBV5-1, the J gene TRBJ2-1; a possible D gene is TRBD2 (6 bases). Germline V gives CDR1 SGHRS, CDR2 YFSETQ. The CDR3 spans 13 residues. The V end was cut by 4 bases, the J end by 9 bases, with 14 bases between. The CDR3 DNA reads as TGCGCCAGCAGCGTAAGACTAGTTGGTGAGCAGTTCTTC. As protein: CASSVRLVGEQFF.

This clone is a singleton in its sample. This chain links TRBV7-9 with TRBJ2-5; D might be TRBD2 (5 bases). V lost 5 bases and J lost 5, with 15 bases in between. Germline V gene sequence: CDR1 SEHNR, CDR2 FQNEAQ (reference sequence). The CDR3 loop spans 14 amino acids. CDR3 loop: CASSLGVGDETQYF. DNA for the CDR3: TGTGCCAGCAGCCTGGGCGTCGGGGATGAGACCCAGTACTTC.